This T cell receptor beta chain was recorded in a study of T cell repertoires in cytomegalovirus infection. The overall study: CMV epitopes that were recently identified and HLA-C-restricted were used alongside well-studied HLA-B-restricted ones. In public TCR beta signatures, there were indications of both CMV infection and matching HLA type.

Regarding the study as a whole: Cumulative public TCR beta family frequency identified carriers of CMV plus the relevant HLA.

Per germline, CDR1 MNHEY and CDR2 SMNVEV (reference sequence). The V end lost 4 bases, the J end lost 0 bases, and 12 bases lay between the germline ends. The CDR3 is 15 amino acids. As to this clonotype: Antigen unknown.

TCRdb itself ran the reads through MiXCR, one entry per CDR3 protein. This table has a few hundred thousand distinct CDR3 sequences, around a third appearing once. The receptor was derived from a human donor in good health (CMV status not recorded). Some clones in this sample may be carry-over from other donors' samples. The J gene is TRBJ2-5, the V gene TRBV27; D gene unclear. This specimen was cultured PBMCs, taken from culture after CMV antigen stimulation. Here the CDR3 DNA reads TGTGCCAGCAGTTCTATACGTAGGTACCAAGAGACCCAGTACTTC. Residues: CASSSIRRYQETQYF.